Listed here are 21 T cell receptor beta chains from one sample, sequenced in a study of vaccination and CD4 T cells after COVID-19. No cognate antigen is known for these TCRs. Specified treatment: approximately nine-day PBMC culture with coronavirus spike peptide pools or control peptides (ViraFEST assay). During the years 2011-2018, before the COVID-19 pandemic, the unexposed donor's CD4+ T cells were collected. Once obtained from cultured CD4+ T cells, the DNA was sequenced using the Oncomine TCR Beta short-read assay. Using its own MiXCR run on the PCR reads, TCRdb lists one record per CDR3 protein. The sample lists 8,000 to 10,000 distinct CDR3 sequences; around 48% were seen once. The sequenced sample was CD4+ T cells from blood, cultured in vitro. The receptors stem from a human donor in good health.

The V gene is TRBV5-1, the J gene TRBJ1-1, with TRBD1 matching 8 bases. Trimming cost V 0 bases and J 6 bases; bases outside gene matches: 10. The CDR3 totals 16 residues. Germline V gives CDR1 SGHRS, CDR2 YFSETQ. CDR3 protein: CASSLGDRGPAAEAFF. The CDR3 DNA is TGCGCCAGCAGCTTGGGTGACAGGGGTCCGGCGGCTGAAGCTTTCTTT. Based on the CDR3 plus reference TRBV5-1 and TRBJ1-1, the full variable domain is KAGVTQTPRYLIKTRGQQVTLSCSPISGHRSVSWYQQTPGQGLQFLFEYFSETQRNKGNFPGRFSGRQFSNSRSEMNVSTLELGDSALYLCASSLGDRGPAAEAFFGQGTRLTVV.

About this clonotype: The conserved final phenylalanine or tryptophan is absent from the CDR3, which likely points to a read error. The chain joins TRBV6-2 or TRBV6-3 to TRBJ1-5; TRBD1 aligns across 9 bases. Germline V gene sequence: CDR1 MNHEY, CDR2 SVGEGT. This CDR3 contains 17 residues. The CDR3 nucleotides read TGTGCCAGCAGGGCCGGGACAGGGTGGATAGGCAATCAGCCGCAGCATTCT. This sequence encodes CASRAGTGWIGNQPQHS.

This clonotype was counted a few times. For the CDR3, the DNA is TGTGCCAGCAGCTCAGACAGGGGCGGCAATCAGCCCCAGCATTTT. This codes for CASSSDRGGNQPQHF. The chain uses TRBV11-2 and TRBJ1-5, with 8 bases that match TRBD1. Looked up from germline, CDR1 is SGHAT and CDR2 is FQNNGV. The CDR3 sequence is 15 residues long. The junction had 4 bases not matched to a gene; V was cut back by 4 bases and J by 2 bases.

The chain couples TRBV19 to TRBJ1-2; weak D call: TRBD1 (6 bases). Germline V gives CDR1 LNHDA, CDR2 SQIVND (reference sequence). This CDR3 has 11 residues. The CDR3 loop reads CATGTRYGYTF. The DNA for the CDR3 is TGTGCTACCGGGACACGTTATGGCTACACCTTC.

The chain is built from TRBV20-1 and TRBJ2-1; 9 bases match TRBD2. The CDR3 has 14 residues. The V and J ends lost 7 bases and 9 bases, in that order; junction bases with no gene match: 13. Looked up from germline, CDR1 is DFQATT and CDR2 is SNEGSKA (reference sequence). This CDR3 is CSVWGGLAGSEQFF. CDR3 coding DNA: TGCAGTGTTTGGGGGGGTCTAGCGGGGAGTGAGCAGTTCTTC.

The V gene is TRBV6-2 or TRBV6-3, the J gene TRBJ1-5, with D tentatively TRBD1 (5 bases). Germline V gene sequence: CDR1 MNHEY, CDR2 SVGEGT. V shed 5 bases and J shed 7 bases, with 21 bases lying between them. The CDR3 extends over 16 amino acids. CDR3 residues: CASSHQPGVFGQPQHF. CDR3 DNA: TGTGCCAGCAGTCACCAGCCGGGGGTGTTTGGCCAGCCCCAGCATTTT.

The J gene is TRBJ1-1, the V gene TRBV7-2; 7 nucleotides match TRBD1. V lost 7 bases to trimming and J lost 3 bases; unmatched junction nucleotides: 8. CDR1 is SGHTA, CDR2 FQGNSA, per germline. This CDR3 has 14 residues. CDR3 sequence (DNA): TGTGCCAGCAAGTACAGGGGTCCAGACACTGAAGCTTTCTTT. Encoded protein: CASKYRGPDTEAFF.

This clonotype came up a few times. The rearrangement uses TRBV19 and TRBJ1-2, with a tentative D call TRBD1 (6 bases). V lost 4 bases and J 4 bases, leaving 16 bases between the germline ends. This CDR3 has 15 amino acids. From germline, CDR1 is LNHDA and CDR2 SQIVND (reference sequence). CDR3 protein: CASSTKTEGGYGYTF. In DNA, the CDR3 is TGTGCCAGTAGTACAAAGACGGAAGGGGGCTATGGCTACACCTTC.

The V and J genes are TRBV2 and TRBJ2-3; 15 bases match TRBD2. There are 14 residues in the CDR3. V was pared by 8 bases and J by 5 bases, with 2 bases of the junction left unmatched. Germline assignment: CDR1 SNHLY and CDR2 FYNNEI. CDR3 amino acids: CASGLAGGIDTQYF. CDR3 sequence (DNA): TGTGCCAGCGGACTAGCGGGAGGGATAGATACGCAGTATTTT.

This rearrangement joins TRBV6-1 to TRBJ2-7; D is ambiguous. The length of the CDR3 is 12 residues. Trimming removed 6 bases at V and 6 bases at J, with 12 bases between. CDR1 is MNHNS, CDR2 SASEGT, per germline. CDR3 protein: CASSYYSGEQYF. CDR3 nucleotides: TGTGCCAGCAGCTATTACAGTGGCGAGCAGTACTTC.

The gene calls are TRBV20-1 and TRBJ2-7; TRBD2 matches 8 bases. This CDR3 spans 16 amino acids. V trimming: 5 bases; J trimming: 3 bases; junction bases outside the gene matches: 15. Germline V gene sequence: CDR1 DFQATT, CDR2 SNEGSKA (reference sequence). CDR3 residues: CSAPLPKAGVVYEQYF. The CDR3 DNA sequence: TGCAGTGCTCCCCTGCCCAAAGCGGGAGTGGTCTACGAGCAGTACTTC.

CDR3 in DNA: TGTGCCAGCAGCTTAGTACTTGGAGGCTATAATTCACCCCTCCACTTT. It yields the protein CASSLVLGGYNSPLHF. The genes are TRBV7-2 and TRBJ1-6, with D uncertain. CDR1 SGHTA and CDR2 FQGNSA come from the germline V gene. The V end was cut by 1 base, the J end by 3 bases, with 10 bases between. The CDR3 spans 16 residues.

The genes are TRBV4-2 and TRBJ2-3; TRBD2 might be the D (6 bases). With 1 base removed from V and 5 bases from J, the gap between germline ends came to 7 bases. The CDR3 totals 13 residues. Germline CDR1 and CDR2: LGHNA and YNFKEQ. The CDR3 nucleotides are TGTGCCAGCAGCCAAGGTAGCGGAGATACGCAGTATTTT. Its translation: CASSQGSGDTQYF.

The V and J genes are TRBV28 and TRBJ1-5; TRBD1 matches at 8 bases. Trimming at V came to 6 bases and at J to 6 bases, leaving 13 bases not matched to a gene. Germline assignment: CDR1 MDHEN and CDR2 SYDVKM. The CDR3 spans 16 residues. The CDR3 nucleotides are TGTGCCAGCAGCCCGGCGATACAGGGGGAAAGTCAGCCCCAGCATTTT. Its protein is CASSPAIQGESQPQHF.

This clonotype was counted a few times. The CDR3 is CSAHQGGADTQYF. CDR3 DNA sequence: TGCAGTGCCCACCAAGGGGGGGCAGATACGCAGTATTTT. The V and J genes are TRBV20-1 and TRBJ2-3; weak D call: TRBD2 (7 bases). V was pared by 6 bases and J by 4 bases, with 14 bases between. The CDR3 length is 13 residues. Germline V gene data show CDR1 as DFQATT and CDR2 as SNEGSKA (reference sequence).

Only a few counts were recorded for this clonotype. The gene calls are TRBV7-2 and TRBJ2-1; D call uncertain. Germline V gene sequence: CDR1 SGHTA, CDR2 FQGNSA. This CDR3 is built from 16 residues. Trimming pared 4 bases from V and 0 bases from J, leaving 13 bases between. CDR3 residues: CASSSRSGRSYNEQFF. The CDR3 DNA follows: TGTGCCAGCAGCTCCCGATCAGGACGCTCCTACAATGAGCAGTTCTTC.

The chain recombines TRBV7-2 with TRBJ2-5; weak D call: TRBD2 (6 bases). In germline, CDR1 is SGHTA, CDR2 FQGNSA. Trimming removed 5 bases at V and 5 bases at J, with 9 bases between. The CDR3 loop spans 12 amino acids. The CDR3 spells CASSRRGETQYF. The CDR3 nucleotides are TGTGCCAGCAGCCGCCGGGGGGAGACCCAGTACTTC.

The chain is built from TRBV10-1 and TRBJ2-7, with D hard to call. CDR3 length: 14 residues. Germline values: CDR1 WNHNN, CDR2 SYGVQD (reference sequence). With 2 bases removed from V and 6 bases from J, the gap between germline ends came to 14 bases. The CDR3 reads CASSERPEDFEQYF. As DNA, the CDR3 is TGCGCCAGCAGTGAGAGGCCAGAGGATTTCGAGCAGTACTTC.

The chain joins TRBV7-2 to TRBJ1-5, with D uncertain. Germline loops: CDR1 SGHTA, CDR2 FQGNSA. Trimming pared 5 bases from V and 6 bases from J, leaving 17 bases between. The CDR3 consists of 15 residues. CDR3 sequence: CASSPDRPGIQPQHF. CDR3 bases: TGTGCCAGCAGCCCGGACCGCCCTGGGATTCAGCCCCAGCATTTT.

The chain couples TRBV7-9 to TRBJ2-5; D is uncertain. Germline CDR1 is SEHNR and CDR2 is FQNEAQ (reference sequence). This CDR3 region has 14 residues. The V end lost 1 base, the J end lost 3 bases, and 9 bases lay between the germline ends. The CDR3 DNA is TGTGCCAGCAGCTTAGACGAACGCAAAGAGACCCAGTACTTC. Residues: CASSLDERKETQYF.

CDR3 bases: TGTGCCAGCAGCCCTTACCTCAGGGGGTTGCAGCCCCAGCATTTT. It translates to CASSPYLRGLQPQHF. The chain carries TRBV7-8 and TRBJ1-5, with 7 bases lining up with TRBD1. The CDR3 extends over 15 amino acids. J was trimmed by 7 bases and V by 5 bases; bases with no gene match: 11. Per germline, CDR1 SGHVS and CDR2 FQNEAQ.